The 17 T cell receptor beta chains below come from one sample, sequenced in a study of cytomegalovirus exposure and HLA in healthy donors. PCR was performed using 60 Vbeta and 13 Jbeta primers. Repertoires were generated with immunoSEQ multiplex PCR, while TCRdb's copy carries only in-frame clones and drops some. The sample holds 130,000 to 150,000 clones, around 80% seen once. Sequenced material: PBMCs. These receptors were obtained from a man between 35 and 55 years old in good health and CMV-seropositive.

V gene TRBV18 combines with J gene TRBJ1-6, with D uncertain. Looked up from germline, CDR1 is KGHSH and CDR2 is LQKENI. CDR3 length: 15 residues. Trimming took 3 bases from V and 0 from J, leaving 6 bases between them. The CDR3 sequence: CASSPPSSYNSPLHF. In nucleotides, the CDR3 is TGTGCCAGCTCACCTCCCAGCTCCTATAATTCACCCCTCCACTTT.

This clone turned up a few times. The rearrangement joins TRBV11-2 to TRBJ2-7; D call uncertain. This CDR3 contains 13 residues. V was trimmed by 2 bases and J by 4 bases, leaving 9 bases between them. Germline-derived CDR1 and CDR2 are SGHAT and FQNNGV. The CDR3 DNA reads TGTGCCAGCAGCTTACTACGAGGTTACGAGCAGTACTTC. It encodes CASSLLRGYEQYF.

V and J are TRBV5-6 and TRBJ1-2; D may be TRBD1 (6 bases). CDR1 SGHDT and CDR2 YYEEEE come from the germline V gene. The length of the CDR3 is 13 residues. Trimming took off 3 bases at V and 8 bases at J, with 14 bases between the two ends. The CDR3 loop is CASSYRDNEGYTF. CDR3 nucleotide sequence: TGTGCCAGCAGCTACCGGGACAACGAGGGCTACACCTTC.

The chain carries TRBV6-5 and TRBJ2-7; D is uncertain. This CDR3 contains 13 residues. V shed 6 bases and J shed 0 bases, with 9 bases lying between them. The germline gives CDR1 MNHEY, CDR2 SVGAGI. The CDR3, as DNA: TGTGCCAGCAGACAGCCTATCTCCTACGAGCAGTACTTC. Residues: CASRQPISYEQYF.

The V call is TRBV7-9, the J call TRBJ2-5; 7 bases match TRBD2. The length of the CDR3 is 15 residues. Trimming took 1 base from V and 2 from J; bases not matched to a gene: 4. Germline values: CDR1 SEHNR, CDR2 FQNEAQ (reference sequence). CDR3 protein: CASSLGASGQETQYF. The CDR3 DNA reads TGTGCCAGCAGCTTAGGGGCTAGCGGACAAGAGACCCAGTACTTC. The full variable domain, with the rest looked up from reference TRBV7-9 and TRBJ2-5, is DTGVSQNPRHKITKRGQNVTFRCDPISEHNRLYWYRQTLGQGPEFLTYFQNEAQLEKSRLLSDRFSAERPKGSFSTLEIQRTEQGDSAMYLCASSLGASGQETQYFGPGTRLLVL.

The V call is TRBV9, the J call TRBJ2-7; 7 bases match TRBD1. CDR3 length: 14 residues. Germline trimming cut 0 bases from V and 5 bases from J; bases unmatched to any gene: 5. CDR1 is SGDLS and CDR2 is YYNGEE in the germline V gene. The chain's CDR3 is CASSVAGTADEQYF. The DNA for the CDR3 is TGTGCCAGCAGCGTAGCCGGGACAGCGGACGAGCAGTACTTC.

CDR3 region: CASSSGGPSTDTQYF. The CDR3 DNA reads TGTGCCAGCAGCTCGGGGGGACCAAGCACAGATACGCAGTATTTT. V gene TRBV5-4 combines with J gene TRBJ2-3, with 7 bases matching TRBD2. CDR1 and CDR2 (germline): SGHNT, YYREEE (reference sequence). V lost 3 bases, J lost 0 bases, and 4 bases stayed unmatched. This CDR3 comprises 15 residues.

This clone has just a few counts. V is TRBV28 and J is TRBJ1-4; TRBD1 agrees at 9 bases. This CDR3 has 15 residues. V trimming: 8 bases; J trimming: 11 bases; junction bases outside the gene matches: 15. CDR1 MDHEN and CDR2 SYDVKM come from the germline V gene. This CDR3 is CASLPGGQGRNKLFF. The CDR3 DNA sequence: TGTGCCAGCCTCCCCGGGGGACAGGGAAGAAATAAACTGTTTTTT.

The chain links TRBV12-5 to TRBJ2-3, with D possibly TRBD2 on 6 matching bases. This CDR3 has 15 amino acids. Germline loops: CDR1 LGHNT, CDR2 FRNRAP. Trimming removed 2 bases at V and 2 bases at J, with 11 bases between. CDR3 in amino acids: CASGLWGGATDTQYF. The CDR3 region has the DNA TGTGCTAGTGGTTTGTGGGGCGGGGCCACAGATACGCAGTATTTT.

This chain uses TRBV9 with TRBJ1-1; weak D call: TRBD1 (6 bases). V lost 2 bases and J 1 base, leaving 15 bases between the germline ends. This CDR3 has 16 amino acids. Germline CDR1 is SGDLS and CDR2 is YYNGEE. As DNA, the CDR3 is TGTGCCAGCAGCGTGTTTGCAGGGGCCCCGAACACTGAAGCTTTCTTT. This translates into CASSVFAGAPNTEAFF. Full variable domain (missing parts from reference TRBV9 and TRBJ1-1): DSGVTQTPKHLITATGQRVTLRCSPRSGDLSVYWYQQSLDQGLQFLIQYYNGEERAKGNILERFSAQQFPDLHSELNLSSLELGDSALYFCASSVFAGAPNTEAFFGQGTRLTVV.

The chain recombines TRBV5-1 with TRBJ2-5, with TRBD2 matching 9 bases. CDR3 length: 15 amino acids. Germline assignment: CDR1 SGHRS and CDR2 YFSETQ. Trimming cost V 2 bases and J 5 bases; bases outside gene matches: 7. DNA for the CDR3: TGCGCCAGCAGCTTAAGAGCGGGAGGCGCGGAGACCCAGTACTTC. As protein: CASSLRAGGAETQYF.

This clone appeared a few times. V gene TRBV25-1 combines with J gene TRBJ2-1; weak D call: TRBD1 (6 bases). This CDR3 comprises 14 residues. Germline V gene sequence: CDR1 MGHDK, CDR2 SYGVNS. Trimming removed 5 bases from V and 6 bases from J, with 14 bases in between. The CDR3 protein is CASSYQLTGNEQFF. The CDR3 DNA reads TGTGCCAGCAGTTACCAGTTGACAGGCAATGAGCAGTTCTTC.

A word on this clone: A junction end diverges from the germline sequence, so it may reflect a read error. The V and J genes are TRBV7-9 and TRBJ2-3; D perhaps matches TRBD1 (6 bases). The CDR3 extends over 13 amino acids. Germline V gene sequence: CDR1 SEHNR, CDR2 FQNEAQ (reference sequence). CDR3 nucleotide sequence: TGTGCCAGCCTAAGTGGGGGCACAGATACGCAATATTTT. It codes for CASLSGGTDTQYF.

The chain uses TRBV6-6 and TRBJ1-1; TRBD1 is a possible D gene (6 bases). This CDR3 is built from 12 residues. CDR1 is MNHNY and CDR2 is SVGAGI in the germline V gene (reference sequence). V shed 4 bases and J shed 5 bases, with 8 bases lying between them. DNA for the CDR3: TGTGCCAGCAGTTCCGACAGGACTGAAGCTTTCTTT. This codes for CASSSDRTEAFF.

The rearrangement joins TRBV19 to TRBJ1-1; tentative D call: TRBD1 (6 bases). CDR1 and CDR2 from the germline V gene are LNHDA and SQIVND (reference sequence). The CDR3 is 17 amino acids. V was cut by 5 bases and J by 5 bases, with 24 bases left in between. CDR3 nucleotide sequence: TGTGCCAGTAGTCCCGTTGGGGGGGCAGGGTTAAAGACTGAAGCTTTCTTT. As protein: CASSPVGGAGLKTEAFF.

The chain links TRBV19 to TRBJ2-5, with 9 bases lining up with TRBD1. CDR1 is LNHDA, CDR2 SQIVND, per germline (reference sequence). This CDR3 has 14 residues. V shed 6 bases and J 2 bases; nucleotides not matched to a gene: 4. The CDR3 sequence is CASRRQGGQETQYF. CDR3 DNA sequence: TGTGCCAGTAGACGACAGGGGGGACAAGAGACCCAGTACTTC.

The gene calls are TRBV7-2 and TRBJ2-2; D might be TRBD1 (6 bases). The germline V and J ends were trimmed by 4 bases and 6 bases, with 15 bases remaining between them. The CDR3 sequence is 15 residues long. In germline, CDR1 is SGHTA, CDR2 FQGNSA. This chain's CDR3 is CASSSYRVVSGELFF. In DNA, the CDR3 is TGTGCCAGCAGCTCGTACAGGGTGGTTTCCGGGGAGCTGTTTTTT.